The subject of this entry is one TCR beta chain. This sample is drawn from a study of response to subunit inactivated influenza vaccine. The CDR3 has 14 amino acids. V gave up 4 bases and J gave up 3 bases, with 13 bases separating them. From the RT-PCR reads, TCRdb called clonotypes with MiXCR, one entry per CDR3 protein. Of hundreds of thousands of distinct CDR3 sequences listed, more than 11% were seen once; the top ten hold around 6.5%. The TCR originated in a man aged 50-59 years who received an inactivated influenza vaccine. The chain is built from TRBV12-3 or TRBV12-4 and TRBJ2-7, with D perhaps TRBD1 (5 bases). Material: PBMCs from blood, obtained less than 15 days before vaccination. CDR3 residues: CASSSTTALYEQYF. CDR3 coding DNA: TGTGCCAGCAGTTCCACGACAGCTCTCTACGAGCAGTACTTC.